This TCR beta chain is drawn from a study of blood T cell repertoires in COVID-19. Original handling: Amplification from reference gene primers served as the basis for estimated nucleated cell counts. Profiling relied on immunoSEQ multiplex PCR, and the TCRdb table lists in-frame clones only, not all of them. That table furnishes V, J and clone size, whereas the DNA furnished D and trimming. The table includes 65,000 to 95,000 clones, 85% detected once. V was pared by 0 bases and J by 0 bases, with 9 bases between. Germline loops: CDR1 SGHRS, CDR2 YFSETQ. The CDR3 spans 15 residues. Sequenced sample: peripheral blood. The origin of this receptor is a man older than 75 with active or convalescent COVID-19. The chain couples TRBV5-1 to TRBJ1-2; D is unclear. CDR3 sequence reads: CASSLDGSANYGYTF. The CDR3 DNA follows: TGCGCCAGCAGCTTGGATGGCAGCGCTAACTATGGCTACACCTTC.